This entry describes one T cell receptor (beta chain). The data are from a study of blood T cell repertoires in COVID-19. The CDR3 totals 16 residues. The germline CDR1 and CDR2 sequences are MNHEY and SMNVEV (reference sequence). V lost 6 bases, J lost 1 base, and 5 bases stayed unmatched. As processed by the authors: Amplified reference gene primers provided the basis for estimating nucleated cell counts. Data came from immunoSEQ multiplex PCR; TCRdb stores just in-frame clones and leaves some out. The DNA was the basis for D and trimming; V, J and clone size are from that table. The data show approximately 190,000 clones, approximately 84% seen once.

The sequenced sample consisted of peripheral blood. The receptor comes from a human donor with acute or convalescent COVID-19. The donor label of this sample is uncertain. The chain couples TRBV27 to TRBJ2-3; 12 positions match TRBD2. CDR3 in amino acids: CASRTLAGGGTDTQYF. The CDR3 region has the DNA TGTGCCAGCAGAACTCTAGCGGGAGGGGGCACAGATACGCAGTATTTT.